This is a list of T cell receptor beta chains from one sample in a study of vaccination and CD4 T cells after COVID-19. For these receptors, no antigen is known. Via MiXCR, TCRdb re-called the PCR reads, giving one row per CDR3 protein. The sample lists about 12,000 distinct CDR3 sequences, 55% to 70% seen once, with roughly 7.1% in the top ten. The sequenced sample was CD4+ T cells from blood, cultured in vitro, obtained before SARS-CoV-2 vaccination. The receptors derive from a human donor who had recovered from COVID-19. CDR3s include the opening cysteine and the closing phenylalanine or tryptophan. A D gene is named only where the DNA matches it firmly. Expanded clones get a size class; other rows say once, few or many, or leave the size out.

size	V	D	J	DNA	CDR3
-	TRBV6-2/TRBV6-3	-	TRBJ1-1	TGTGCCAGCTCACGGGCCAATACCCCCGCTGAAGCTTTCTTT	CASSRANTPAEAFF
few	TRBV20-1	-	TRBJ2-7	TGCAGTGCTAGTCCGCTAGTAGCCGAGCAGTACTTC	CSASPLVAEQYF
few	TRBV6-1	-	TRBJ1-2	TGTGCCAGCAGGAACCGACCTAACTATGGCTACACCTTC	CASRNRPNYGYTF
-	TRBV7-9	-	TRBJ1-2	TGTGCCAGCGGACCGGACGGAACCTACTATGGCTACACCTTC	CASGPDGTYYGYTF
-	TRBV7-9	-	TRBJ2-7	TGTGCCAGCGGCTTAGGACAGTTCTACGAGCAGTACTTC	CASGLGQFYEQYF
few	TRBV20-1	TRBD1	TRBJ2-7	TGCAGTGCTAGCCGAGGACAGGGGGCGTTCGAGCAGTACTTC	CSASRGQGAFEQYF
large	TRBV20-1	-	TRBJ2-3	TGCAGTGCTAGTCCAACCACAGATACGCAGTATTTT	CSASPTTDTQYF
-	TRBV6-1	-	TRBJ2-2	TGTGCCAGCAGGAGGAACCCCCCGAACACCGGGGAGCTGTTTTTT	CASRRNPPNTGELFF
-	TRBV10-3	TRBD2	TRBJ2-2	TGTGCCACCGGGACTAGCGGGAACACCGGGGAGCTGTTTTTT	CATGTSGNTGELFF
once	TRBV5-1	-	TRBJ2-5	TGCGCCAGCAGCTTACGGGCAGGGCTTGAGACCCAGTACTTC	CASSLRAGLETQYF
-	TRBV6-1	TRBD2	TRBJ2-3	TGTGCCAGCACGGGGGGTCTGACAGATACGCAGTATTTT	CASTGGLTDTQYF